This T cell receptor beta chain appears in the sequencing data of a study of blood T cell repertoires in COVID-19. Data came from immunoSEQ multiplex PCR; TCRdb stores just in-frame clones and leaves some out. This sample has approximately 300,000 clones, with more than 90% found just once. The source material was PBMCs or T cells enriched from blood (not recorded which). The TCR sequence derives from a woman aged 25 to 45 who had been exposed to COVID-19.

CDR3 sequence reads: CASSSLRGLQETQYF. The CDR3 nucleotides read TGTGCCAGCAGCTCCCTCAGAGGGCTACAAGAGACCCAGTACTTC. The V call is TRBV7-6, the J call TRBJ2-5, with D perhaps matching TRBD2 (5 bases). Between the trimmed V and J ends, which lost 4 bases and 2 bases, there was a span of 14 bases. CDR3 length: 15 residues. Per the germline V gene, CDR1 is SGHVS and CDR2 is FNYEAQ.